This T cell receptor (beta chain) was captured in a study of T cell responses to AZD1222 COVID-19 vaccine. Germline-derived CDR1 and CDR2 are SGHAT and FQDESV (reference sequence). The V and J ends lost 5 bases and 0 bases, in that order; junction bases with no gene match: 4. This CDR3 region has 15 residues. Assay used: immunoSEQ multiplex PCR; TCRdb lists only in-frame clones, some missing. Here the sample spans more than 95,000 clones, 80% to 90% being singletons. The sequence came from an adult in good health. The chain has TRBV11-1 and TRBJ1-5, with TRBD1 identical over 7 bases. The specimen comprised peripheral blood, sampled on day 0 of AZD1222 vaccination. This CDR3 is CASSPGGLSNQPQHF. The CDR3 coding sequence is TGTGCCAGCAGCCCAGGGGGGCTTAGCAATCAGCCCCAGCATTTT.